This T cell receptor beta chain was sequenced in a study of T-cell memory formation after mild COVID-19. For the study at large: Across donors, TCR clusters were largely donor specific. Study conclusions and caveats: Among CD4+ contracting clones, most were CM and EM, and CD8+ ones EMRA.

Trimming cost V 5 bases and J 2 bases, with 16 bases left between them. This CDR3 contains 15 residues. Germline loops: CDR1 SEHNR, CDR2 FQNEAQ (reference sequence). One entry per CDR3 protein, called by TCRdb with MiXCR from the 5' RACE reads. This table has more than 250,000 distinct CDR3 sequences, over 15% appearing once. This clonotype was counted ten times or more. Its specificity is not known. This sequence joins TRBV7-9 and TRBJ2-7; D may correspond to TRBD1 or TRBD2 (6 bases each). The sequenced material came from PBMCs or a T cell subset sorted from them (not recorded which). The TCR sequence derives from a man aged 18 to 35 who had mild COVID-19 (a few samples of this study predate the infection). Cell type and time point are not known. CDR3 in amino acids: CASSGMGGGPYEQYV. The DNA of the CDR3 is TGTGCCAGCAGCGGCATGGGTGGGGGGCCCTACGAGCAGTACGTC.